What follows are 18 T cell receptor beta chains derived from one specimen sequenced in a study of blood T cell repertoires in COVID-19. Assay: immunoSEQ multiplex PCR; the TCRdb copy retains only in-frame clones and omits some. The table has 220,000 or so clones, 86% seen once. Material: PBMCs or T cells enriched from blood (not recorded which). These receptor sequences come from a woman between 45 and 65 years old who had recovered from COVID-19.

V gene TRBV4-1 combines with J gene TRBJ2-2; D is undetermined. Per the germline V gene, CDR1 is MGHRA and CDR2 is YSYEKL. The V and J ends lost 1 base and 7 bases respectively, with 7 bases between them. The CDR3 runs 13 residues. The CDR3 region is CASSQVSGGELFF. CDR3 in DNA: TGCGCCAGCAGCCAAGTTTCGGGCGGGGAGCTGTTTTTT.

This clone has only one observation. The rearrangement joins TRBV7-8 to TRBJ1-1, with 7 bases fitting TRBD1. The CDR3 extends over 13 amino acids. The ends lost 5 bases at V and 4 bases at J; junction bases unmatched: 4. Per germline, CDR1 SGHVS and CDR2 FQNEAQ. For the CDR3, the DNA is TGTGCCAGCAGCCTACAGGGGCTCACTGAAGCTTTCTTT. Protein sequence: CASSLQGLTEAFF. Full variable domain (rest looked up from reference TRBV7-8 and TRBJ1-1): GAGVSQSPRYKVAKRGQDVALRCDPISGHVSLFWYQQALGQGPEFLTYFQNEAQLDKSGLPSDRFFAERPEGSVSTLKIQRTQQEDSAVYLCASSLQGLTEAFFGQGTRLTVV.

The CDR3: CASSYSNGGDEAFF. CDR3 DNA sequence: TGTGCCAGCAGTTACTCGAATGGGGGGGATGAAGCTTTCTTT. The chain links TRBV6-5 to TRBJ1-1; a possible D gene is TRBD1 (5 bases). This CDR3 is built from 14 residues. Deletions cut 0 bases from V and 7 bases from J, with 12 bases between. In germline, CDR1 is MNHEY, CDR2 SVGAGI.

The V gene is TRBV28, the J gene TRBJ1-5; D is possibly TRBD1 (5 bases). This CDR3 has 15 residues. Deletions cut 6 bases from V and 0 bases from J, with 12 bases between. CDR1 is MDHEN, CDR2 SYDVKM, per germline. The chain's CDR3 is CASRRGGGSNQPQHF. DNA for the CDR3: TGTGCCAGCAGGCGCGGGGGGGGTAGCAATCAGCCCCAGCATTTT.

The CDR3 nucleotides are TGTGCCAGCAGCTTCGGGGGGGCCTACAATGAGCAGTTCTTC. Translation gives CASSFGGAYNEQFF. The rearrangement links TRBV7-6 to TRBJ2-1; TRBD2 matches 8 bases. J was trimmed by 2 bases and V by 3 bases; bases with no gene match: 0. CDR1 SGHVS and CDR2 FNYEAQ come from the germline V gene. The CDR3 contains 14 residues.

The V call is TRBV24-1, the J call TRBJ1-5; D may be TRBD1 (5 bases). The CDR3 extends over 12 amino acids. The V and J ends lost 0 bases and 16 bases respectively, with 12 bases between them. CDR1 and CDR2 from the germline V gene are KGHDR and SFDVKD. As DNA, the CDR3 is TGTGCCACCAGTGATTTGTTAGGACAACCCCATTTT. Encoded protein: CATSDLLGQPHF.

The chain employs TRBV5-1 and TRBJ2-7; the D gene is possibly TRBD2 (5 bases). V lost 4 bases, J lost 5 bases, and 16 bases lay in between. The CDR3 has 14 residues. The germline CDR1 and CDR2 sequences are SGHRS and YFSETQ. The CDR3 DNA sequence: TGCGCCAGCAGCCCAACTAGGGTGAAGAACGAGCAGTACTTC. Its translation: CASSPTRVKNEQYF.

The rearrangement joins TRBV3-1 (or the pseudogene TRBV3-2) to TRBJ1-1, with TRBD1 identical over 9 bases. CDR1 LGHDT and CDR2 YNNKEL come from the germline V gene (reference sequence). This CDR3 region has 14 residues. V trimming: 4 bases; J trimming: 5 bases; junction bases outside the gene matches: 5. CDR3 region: CASSPRDRGTEAFF. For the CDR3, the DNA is TGTGCCAGCAGCCCCCGAGACAGGGGGACTGAAGCTTTCTTT.

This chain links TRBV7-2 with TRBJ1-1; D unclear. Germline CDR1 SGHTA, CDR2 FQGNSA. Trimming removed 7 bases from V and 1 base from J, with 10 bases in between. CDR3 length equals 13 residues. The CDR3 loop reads CASNPNRNTEAFF. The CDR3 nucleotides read TGTGCCAGCAACCCTAACAGGAACACTGAAGCTTTCTTT. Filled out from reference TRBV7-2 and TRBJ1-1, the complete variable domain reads GAGVSQSPSNKVTEKGKDVELRCDPISGHTALYWYRQSLGQGLEFLIYFQGNSAPDKSGLPSDRFSAERTGGSVSTLTIQRTQQEDSAVYLCASNPNRNTEAFFGQGTRLTVV.

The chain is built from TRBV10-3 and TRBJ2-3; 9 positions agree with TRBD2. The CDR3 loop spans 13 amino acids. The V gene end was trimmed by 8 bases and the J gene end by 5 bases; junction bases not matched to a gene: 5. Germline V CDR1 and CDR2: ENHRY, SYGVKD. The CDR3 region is CAIGGLAEDTQYF. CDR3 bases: TGTGCCATCGGGGGACTAGCAGAAGATACGCAGTATTTT.

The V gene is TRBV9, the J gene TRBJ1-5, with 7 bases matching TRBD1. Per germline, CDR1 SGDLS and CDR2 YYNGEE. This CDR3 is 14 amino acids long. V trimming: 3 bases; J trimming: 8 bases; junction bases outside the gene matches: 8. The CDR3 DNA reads TGTGCCAGCAGCGCCACGGGACAGCGAGAGCCCCAGCATTTT. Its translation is CASSATGQREPQHF.

CDR3 amino acids: CASSFGHRNTEAFF. CDR3 coding DNA: TGTGCCAGCAGCTTCGGACACCGAAACACTGAAGCTTTCTTT. The V and J genes are TRBV7-8 and TRBJ1-1; D is possibly TRBD1 (5 bases). Germline V gene lookup returns CDR1 SGHVS and CDR2 FQNEAQ. V gave up 3 bases and J gave up 2 bases, with 10 bases separating them. The CDR3 spans 14 residues.

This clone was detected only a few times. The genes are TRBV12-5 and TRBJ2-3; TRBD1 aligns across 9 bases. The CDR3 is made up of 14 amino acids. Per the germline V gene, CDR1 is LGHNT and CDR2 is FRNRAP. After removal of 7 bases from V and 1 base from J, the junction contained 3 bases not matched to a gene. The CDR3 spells CASDRGLGTDTQYF. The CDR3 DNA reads TGTGCTAGTGACAGGGGGCTGGGCACAGATACGCAGTATTTT.

The CDR3: CASSLGSRGGGKETQYF. The CDR3 nucleotides read TGTGCCAGCAGCTTAGGTTCGCGGGGGGGCGGAAAAGAGACCCAGTACTTC. V and J are TRBV13 and TRBJ2-5, with 9 bases fitting TRBD2. The CDR3 extends over 17 amino acids. Germline CDR1 reads PRHDT; CDR2 reads FYEKMQ (reference sequence). The trim removed 0 bases at V and 3 bases at J, leaving 8 bases unmatched.

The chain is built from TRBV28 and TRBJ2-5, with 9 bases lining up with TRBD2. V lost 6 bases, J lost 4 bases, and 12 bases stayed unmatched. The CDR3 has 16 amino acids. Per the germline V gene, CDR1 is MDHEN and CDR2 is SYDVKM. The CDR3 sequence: CASSSRTSAPLETQYF. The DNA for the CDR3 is TGTGCCAGCAGCTCCAGGACTAGCGCCCCTTTAGAGACCCAGTACTTC.

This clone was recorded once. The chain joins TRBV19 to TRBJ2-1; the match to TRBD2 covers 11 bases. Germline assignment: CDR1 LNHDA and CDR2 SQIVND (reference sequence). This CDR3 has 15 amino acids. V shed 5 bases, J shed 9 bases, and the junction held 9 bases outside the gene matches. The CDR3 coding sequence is TGTGCCAGTAGTGTCCTCCTAGCGGGAGGTTCTGAGCAGTTCTTC. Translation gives CASSVLLAGGSEQFF.

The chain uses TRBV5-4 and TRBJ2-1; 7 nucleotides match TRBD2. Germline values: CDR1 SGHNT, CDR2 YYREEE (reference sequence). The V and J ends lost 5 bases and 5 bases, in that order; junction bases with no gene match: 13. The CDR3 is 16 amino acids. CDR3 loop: CASRVLAEARDNEQFF. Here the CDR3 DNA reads TGTGCCAGCAGGGTTCTAGCGGAAGCCCGTGACAATGAGCAGTTCTTC.

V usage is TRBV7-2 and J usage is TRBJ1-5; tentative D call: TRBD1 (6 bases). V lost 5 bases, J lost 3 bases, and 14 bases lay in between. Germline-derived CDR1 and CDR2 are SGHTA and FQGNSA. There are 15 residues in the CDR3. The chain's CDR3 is CASSPGTRTNQPQHF. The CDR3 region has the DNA TGTGCCAGCAGCCCTGGGACACGGACCAATCAGCCCCAGCATTTT.